This T cell receptor (beta chain) was recovered during a study of PD-1 blockade in classical Hodgkin lymphoma. Trimming cost V 5 bases and J 3 bases; bases outside gene matches: 8. Germline V lookup: CDR1 SGHAT, CDR2 FQNNGV. This CDR3 has 15 residues. Sequencing used immunoSEQ multiplex PCR; TCRdb keeps in-frame clones, though not all of them. The table lists 10,000 to 15,000 clones, approximately 80% of them singletons, with roughly 1.4% in the top ten. A word on this clone: The antigen remains unidentified.

Each patient's relapse followed autologous stem cell transplantation, and brentuximab vedotin exposure varied. The authors purified CD4+ T cells from thawed PBMCs by magnetic negative selection. Regarding the study as a whole: Unlike CD8+ TCR diversity, which did not rise significantly by C4D1, CD4+ TCR diversity did. Complete responders entered with baseline diversity on par with newly diagnosed patients, the results showed.

Sequences were derived from CD4+ T cells from blood, sampled at baseline. The V gene is TRBV11-2, the J gene TRBJ2-7, with 9 bases identical to TRBD1. The TCR comes from a human donor with classical Hodgkin lymphoma. CDR3 DNA: TGTGCCAGCAGCCGCCCCGGGACAGGGAGCTACGAGCAGTACTTC. Translated, it gives CASSRPGTGSYEQYF.